This T cell receptor (beta chain) was retrieved from a study of shared clonotypes between healthy human individuals. Study summary: Used for every donor were three CD4 naive, three CD4 memory, two CD8 naive and one CD8 memory plate. Study outcomes and limitations: Researchers found naive subsets generally carried larger estimated richness than memory subsets. In having few donors, the study represented limited genetic and exposure-history diversity.

Naive-designated CD8 cells lacked CD45RO, were positively enriched for CCR7, and omitted terminally differentiated effector memory CD45RA+ cells. CDR3 length equals 16 residues. CDR1 SGHTA and CDR2 FQGNSA come from the germline V gene. The V segment lost 4 bases and the J segment 0 bases; nucleotides outside the gene matches: 8. The assay was immunoSEQ multiplex PCR, and TCRdb's table has in-frame clones only and misses some. Of roughly 1,800,000 clones listed, approximately 95% were seen once; the top ten hold approximately 1%. Notes on this clone: What it binds is unknown.

The TCR was taken from a man aged 18 to 29 in good health. J is TRBJ2-5 and V is TRBV7-2, with 7 bases identical to TRBD2. The specimen was naive CD8+ T cells sorted from blood. The CDR3, as DNA: TGTGCCAGCAGCTCACCTAGCGGTATTTACCAAGAGACCCAGTACTTC. Protein product: CASSSPSGIYQETQYF. Filled out from reference TRBV7-2 and TRBJ2-5, the complete variable domain reads GAGVSQSPSNKVTEKGKDVELRCDPISGHTALYWYRQSLGQGLEFLIYFQGNSAPDKSGLPSDRFSAERTGGSVSTLTIQRTQQEDSAVYLCASSSPSGIYQETQYFGPGTRLLVL.